A single T cell receptor beta chain is shown here with its context. Its specificity is unknown. This sample stems from a study of PD-1 blockade in classical Hodgkin lymphoma. Study overall: Patients were administered nivolumab (3 mg/kg intravenously) every 2 weeks.

Every single patient, without exception, relapsed after autologous stem cell transplantation, and brentuximab vedotin exposure varied. The data were produced by immunoSEQ multiplex PCR, yet TCRdb's version contains in-frame clones alone and is incomplete. Among fewer than 100,000 clones listed, roughly nine tenths were seen once. Study-wide results and limits: Newly diagnosed patients reportedly trailed healthy donors in baseline TCR diversity. Prior to therapy, complete responders displayed diversity much like that of newly diagnosed patients. Individuals initiating nivolumab under 1 year after ASCT were excluded.

Germline CDR1 and CDR2: LGHNA and YSLEER. CDR3 length: 15 residues. The V segment lost 1 base and the J segment 5 bases; nucleotides outside the gene matches: 3. Sequenced here: peripheral blood mononuclear cells (PBMCs), sampled at baseline. This chain uses TRBV4-3 with TRBJ2-1; TRBD2 matches at 9 bases. The sequence came from a human donor with classical Hodgkin lymphoma. The DNA of the CDR3 is TGCGCCAGCAGCCAAGGACTAGCGGAGCACAATGAGCAGTTCTTC. Translated, it gives CASSQGLAEHNEQFF.